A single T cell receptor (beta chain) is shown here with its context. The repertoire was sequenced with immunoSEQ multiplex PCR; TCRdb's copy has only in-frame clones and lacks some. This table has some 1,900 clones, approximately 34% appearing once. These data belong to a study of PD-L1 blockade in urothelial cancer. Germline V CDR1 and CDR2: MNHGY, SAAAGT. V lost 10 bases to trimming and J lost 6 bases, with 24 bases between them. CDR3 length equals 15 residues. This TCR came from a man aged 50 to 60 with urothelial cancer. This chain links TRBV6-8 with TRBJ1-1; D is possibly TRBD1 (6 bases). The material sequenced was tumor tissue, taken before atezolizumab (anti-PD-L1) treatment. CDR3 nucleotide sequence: TGTGCCATCAGCCGCGGGGTGGGACAATCTCCTGAAGCTTTCTTT. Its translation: CAISRGVGQSPEAFF.